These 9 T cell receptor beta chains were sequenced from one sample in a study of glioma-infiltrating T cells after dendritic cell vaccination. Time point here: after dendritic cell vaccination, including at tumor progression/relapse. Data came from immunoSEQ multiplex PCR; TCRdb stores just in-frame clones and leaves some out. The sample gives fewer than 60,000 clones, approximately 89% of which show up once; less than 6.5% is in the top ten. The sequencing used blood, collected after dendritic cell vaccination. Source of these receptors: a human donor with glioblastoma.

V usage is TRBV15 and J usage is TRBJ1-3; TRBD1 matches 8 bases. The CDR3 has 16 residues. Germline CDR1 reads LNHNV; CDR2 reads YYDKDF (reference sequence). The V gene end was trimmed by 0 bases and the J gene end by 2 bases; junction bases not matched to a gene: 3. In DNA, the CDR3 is TGTGCCACCAGCAGAGATCAGGGGGCGCCTGGAAACACCATATATTTT. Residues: CATSRDQGAPGNTIYF.

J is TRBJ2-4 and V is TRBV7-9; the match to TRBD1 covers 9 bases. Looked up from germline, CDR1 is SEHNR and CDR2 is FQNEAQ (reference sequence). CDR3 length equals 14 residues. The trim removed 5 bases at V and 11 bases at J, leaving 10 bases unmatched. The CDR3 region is CASSRTGAKELQYF. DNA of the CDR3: TGTGCCAGCAGCAGGACAGGGGCTAAGGAGCTTCAGTACTTC.

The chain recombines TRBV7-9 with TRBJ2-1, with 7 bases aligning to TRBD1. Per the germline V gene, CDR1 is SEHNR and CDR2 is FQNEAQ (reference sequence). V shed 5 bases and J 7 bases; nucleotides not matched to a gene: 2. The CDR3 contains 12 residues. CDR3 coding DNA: TGTGCCAGCAGCCGGACAGGTAATGAGCAGTTCTTC. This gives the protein CASSRTGNEQFF.

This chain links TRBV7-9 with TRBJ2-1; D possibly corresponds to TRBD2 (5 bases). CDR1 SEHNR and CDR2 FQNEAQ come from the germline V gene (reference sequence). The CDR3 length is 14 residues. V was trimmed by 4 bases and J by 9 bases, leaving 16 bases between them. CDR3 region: CASSSTNGVGEQFF. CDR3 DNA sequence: TGTGCCAGCAGCTCAACGAACGGGGTGGGTGAGCAGTTCTTC.

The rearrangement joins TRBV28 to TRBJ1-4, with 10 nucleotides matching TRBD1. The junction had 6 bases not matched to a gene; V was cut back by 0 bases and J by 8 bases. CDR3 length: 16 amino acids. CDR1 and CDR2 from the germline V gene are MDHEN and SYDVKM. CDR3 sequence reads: CASSLWGGQGREKLFF. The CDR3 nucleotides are TGTGCCAGCAGTTTATGGGGGGGACAGGGGAGGGAAAAACTGTTTTTT.

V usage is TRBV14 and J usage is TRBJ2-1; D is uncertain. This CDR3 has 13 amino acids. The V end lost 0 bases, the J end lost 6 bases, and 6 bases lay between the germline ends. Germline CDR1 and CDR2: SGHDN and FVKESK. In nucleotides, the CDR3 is TGTGCCAGCAGCCAAGACAGGTCCAATGAGCAGTTCTTC. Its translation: CASSQDRSNEQFF.

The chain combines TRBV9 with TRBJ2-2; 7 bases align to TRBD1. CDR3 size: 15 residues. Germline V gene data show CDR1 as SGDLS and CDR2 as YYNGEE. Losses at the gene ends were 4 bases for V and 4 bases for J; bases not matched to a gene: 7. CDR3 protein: CASSNTGAGTGELFF. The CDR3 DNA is TGTGCCAGCAGCAATACAGGGGCGGGCACCGGGGAGCTGTTTTTT.

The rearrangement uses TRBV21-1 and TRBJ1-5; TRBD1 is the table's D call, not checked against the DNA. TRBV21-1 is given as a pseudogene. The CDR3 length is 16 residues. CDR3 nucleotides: TGTGCCAGCAGCAAACCACAACCCCCGCCGAATCAGCCCCAGCATTTT. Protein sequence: CASSKPQPPPNQPQHF.

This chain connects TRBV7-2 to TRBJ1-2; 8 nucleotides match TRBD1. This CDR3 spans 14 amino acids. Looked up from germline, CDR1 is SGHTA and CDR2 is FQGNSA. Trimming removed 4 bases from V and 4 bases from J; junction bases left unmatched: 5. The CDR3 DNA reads TGTGCCAGCAGCTCCGGGACAGGTTTCTATGGCTACACCTTC. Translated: CASSSGTGFYGYTF.